This TCR beta chain was profiled in a study of blood T cell repertoires in COVID-19. Turning to the study itself: In each case, the material was cDNA or gDNA derived from T cells, B-cell-depleted T cells, or PBMCs.

In the authors' methods: It was from reference gene primer amplification that nucleated cell counts were estimated. The repertoire was sequenced with immunoSEQ multiplex PCR; TCRdb's copy has only in-frame clones and lacks some. The V and J calls and the clone size are those of that table, but D and trimming were determined from the DNA. This sample has around 280,000 clones, with around nine tenths found just once. Looked up from germline, CDR1 is SGHRS and CDR2 is YFSETQ. The CDR3 extends over 15 amino acids. Trimming removed 4 bases at V and 1 base at J, with 14 bases between. Participants, about 18 to 90 years old, spanned under 30 US areas. Assignment of participants to cohorts was predicated upon participant-reported clinical history.

The source is a woman between 35 and 50 years old who had recovered from COVID-19. V is TRBV5-1 and J is TRBJ1-1; D might be TRBD1 (6 bases). Sample: PBMCs or T cells enriched from blood (not recorded which). Written as DNA, the CDR3 is TGCGCCAGCAGCCCCTCGGGGGGCTCGAACACTGAAGCTTTCTTT. It codes for CASSPSGGSNTEAFF.